The T cell receptor (beta chain) described here comes from a study of CD8 T cells in ankylosing spondylitis. Using quantitative 5'-RACE with molecular barcodes, the authors made TCR beta libraries. TCRdb re-called the 5' RACE reads with MiXCR, one entry per CDR3 protein. This sample yields some 300,000 distinct CDR3 sequences, of which 20% are seen a single time; roughly 3.6% belongs to the top ten. Study conclusions and caveats: Disease-linked clones bore a CD8+ phenotype, appearing relatively rarely in peripheral blood. Disease-associated clones were reportedly significantly overrepresented in matched ankylosing spondylitis synovial fluid. A motif in TCR beta, a set of under 10 highly homologous variants, appeared characteristic of ankylosing spondylitis blood.

Worth noting for this clonotype: Its specificity is unknown.

The V gene lost 3 bases and the J gene lost 5 bases, with 12 bases spanning the gap. The CDR3 runs 13 residues. Germline values: CDR1 SGDLS, CDR2 YYNGEE. Source material: blood, either unsorted or a sorted T cell fraction (not recorded which). This receptor was obtained from a female donor with ankylosing spondylitis or in good health (not recorded which). The chain joins TRBV9 to TRBJ2-7; D is unclear. The chain's CDR3 is CASSAVAGHEQYF. The CDR3 DNA follows: TGTGCCAGCAGCGCCGTGGCAGGCCACGAGCAGTACTTC.